Presented here are 2 T cell receptor beta chains from one specimen sequenced in a study of PD-1 blockade in classical Hodgkin lymphoma. Time point denoted: cycle 4 day 1 (C4D1), after less than seven weeks of nivolumab. Brentuximab vedotin exposure varied among the patients, all of whom had relapsed after autologous stem cell transplantation. By magnetic negative selection, CD4+ T cells were purified from thawed PBMCs. TCRdb keeps only in-frame clones here, not all; method: immunoSEQ multiplex PCR. Here the sample spans more than 25,000 clones, 75% to 90% being singletons. The sequencing used CD4+ T cells from blood, collected before the fourth cycle of nivolumab. These receptors were taken from a human donor with classical Hodgkin lymphoma.

This chain uses TRBV27 with TRBJ2-2; D is undetermined. The germline V gene has CDR1 MNHEY and CDR2 SMNVEV (reference sequence). V dropped 5 bases and J dropped 1 base, with 14 bases sitting between them. CDR3 length: 16 amino acids. The DNA for the CDR3 is TGTGCCAGCAGTAGCTCTCGCGGAGAGAACACCGGGGAGCTGTTTTTT. Protein sequence: CASSSSRGENTGELFF.

V and J are TRBV6-1 and TRBJ1-3; D gene ambiguous. V shed 1 base and J shed 0 bases, with 7 bases lying between them. Germline V gene lookup returns CDR1 MNHNS and CDR2 SASEGT. This CDR3 region has 15 residues. CDR3 amino acids: CASSEGSYSGNTIYF. CDR3 in DNA: TGTGCCAGCAGTGAAGGGTCCTACTCTGGAAACACCATATATTTT.